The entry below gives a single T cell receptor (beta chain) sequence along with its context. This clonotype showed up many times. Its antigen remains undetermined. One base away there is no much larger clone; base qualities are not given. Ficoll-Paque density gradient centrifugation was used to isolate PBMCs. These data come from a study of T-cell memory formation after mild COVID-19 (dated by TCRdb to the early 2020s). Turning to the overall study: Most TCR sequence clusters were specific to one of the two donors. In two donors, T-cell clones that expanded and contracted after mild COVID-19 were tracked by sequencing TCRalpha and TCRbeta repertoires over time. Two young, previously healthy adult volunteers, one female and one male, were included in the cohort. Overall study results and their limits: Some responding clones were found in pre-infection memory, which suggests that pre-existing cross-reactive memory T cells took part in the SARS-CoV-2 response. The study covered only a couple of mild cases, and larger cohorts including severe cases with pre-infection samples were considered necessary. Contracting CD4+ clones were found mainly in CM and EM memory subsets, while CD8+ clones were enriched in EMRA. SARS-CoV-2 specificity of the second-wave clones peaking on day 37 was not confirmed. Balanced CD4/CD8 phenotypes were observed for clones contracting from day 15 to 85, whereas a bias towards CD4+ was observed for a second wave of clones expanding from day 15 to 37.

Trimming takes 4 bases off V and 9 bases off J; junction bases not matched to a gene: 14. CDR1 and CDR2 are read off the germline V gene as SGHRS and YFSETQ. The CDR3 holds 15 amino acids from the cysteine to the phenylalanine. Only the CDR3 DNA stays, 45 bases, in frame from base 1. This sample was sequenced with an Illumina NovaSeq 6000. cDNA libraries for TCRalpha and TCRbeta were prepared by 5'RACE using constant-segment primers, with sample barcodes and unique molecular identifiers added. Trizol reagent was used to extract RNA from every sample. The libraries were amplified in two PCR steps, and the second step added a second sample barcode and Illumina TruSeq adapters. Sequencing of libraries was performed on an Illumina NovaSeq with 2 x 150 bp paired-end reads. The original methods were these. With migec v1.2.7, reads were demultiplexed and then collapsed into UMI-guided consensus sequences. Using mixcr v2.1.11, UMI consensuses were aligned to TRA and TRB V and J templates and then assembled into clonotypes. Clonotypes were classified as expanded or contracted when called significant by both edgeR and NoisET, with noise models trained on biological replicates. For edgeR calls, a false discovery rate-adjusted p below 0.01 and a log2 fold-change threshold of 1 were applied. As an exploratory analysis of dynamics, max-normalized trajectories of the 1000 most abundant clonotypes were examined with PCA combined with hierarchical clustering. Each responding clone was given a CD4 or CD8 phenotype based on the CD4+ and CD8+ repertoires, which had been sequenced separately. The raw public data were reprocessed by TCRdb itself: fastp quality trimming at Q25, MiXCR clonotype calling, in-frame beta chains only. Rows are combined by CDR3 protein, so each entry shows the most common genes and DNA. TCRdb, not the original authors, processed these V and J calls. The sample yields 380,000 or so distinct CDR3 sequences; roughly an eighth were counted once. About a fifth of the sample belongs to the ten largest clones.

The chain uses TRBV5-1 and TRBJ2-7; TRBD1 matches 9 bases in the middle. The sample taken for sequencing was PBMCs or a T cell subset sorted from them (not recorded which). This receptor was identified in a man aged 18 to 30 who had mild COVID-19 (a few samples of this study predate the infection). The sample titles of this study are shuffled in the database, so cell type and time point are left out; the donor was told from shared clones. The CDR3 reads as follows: CASSLDRGGLGGQYF. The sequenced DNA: TGCGCCAGCAGCCTGGACAGGGGAGGCCTTGGGGGGCAGTACTTC.